The 6 T cell receptor beta chains listed next were all sequenced from one sample in a study of T cell responses to AZD1222 COVID-19 vaccine. Libraries were prepared by immunoSEQ multiplex PCR; TCRdb keeps only in-frame clonotypes and omits some of them. The sample includes nearly 90,000 clones, around nine tenths of them seen just once. Specimen: peripheral blood, collected on day 0 of MenACWY control vaccination. The origin of the receptors is an adult in good health.

The V and J genes are TRBV10-2 and TRBJ1-1; weak D call: TRBD1 (5 bases). The V gene lost 3 bases and the J gene lost 1 base, with 12 bases spanning the gap. This CDR3 region has 15 residues. CDR1 and CDR2 from the germline V gene are WSHSY and SAAADI. CDR3 amino acids: CASSDQRGGNTEAFF. The CDR3 DNA sequence: TGCGCCAGCAGTGATCAGAGGGGCGGGAACACTGAAGCTTTCTTT.

The rearrangement joins TRBV27 to TRBJ1-1; D call uncertain. The CDR3 has 13 residues. Between the trimmed V and J ends, which lost 2 bases and 5 bases, there was a span of 9 bases. Germline V gene sequence: CDR1 MNHEY, CDR2 SMNVEV (reference sequence). The CDR3 loop reads CASSLLGWTEAFF. DNA for the CDR3: TGTGCCAGCAGTTTACTGGGATGGACTGAAGCTTTCTTT.

The CDR3, as DNA: TGTGCCAGCAGCTTAGAAGCCCACGGCGCCGGCTATGGCTACACCTTC. Its translation is CASSLEAHGAGYGYTF. The J gene is TRBJ1-2, the V gene TRBV7-6; D not certain. Trimming took 1 base from V and 4 from J, leaving 16 bases between them. Germline V gene sequence: CDR1 SGHVS, CDR2 FNYEAQ. This CDR3 has 16 amino acids.

This sequence joins TRBV30 and TRBJ1-5, with D possibly TRBD1 on 6 matching bases. The CDR3 sequence is 14 residues long. Germline CDR1 GTSNPN, CDR2 SVGIG (reference sequence). The V end lost 2 bases, the J end lost 7 bases, and 15 bases lay between the germline ends. In DNA, the CDR3 is TGTGCCTGGAGTAAAGGGTCAGGGGACCAGCCCCAGCATTTT. This gives the protein CAWSKGSGDQPQHF.

J is TRBJ1-2 and V is TRBV30; 11 nucleotides match TRBD1. The length of the CDR3 is 15 residues. V trimming: 2 bases; J trimming: 4 bases; junction bases outside the gene matches: 6. Germline CDR1 and CDR2: GTSNPN and SVGIG (reference sequence). DNA for the CDR3: TGTGCCTGGAGTCCGGGGGGACAGGGGGTCTATGGCTACACCTTC. This encodes CAWSPGGQGVYGYTF.

The V call is TRBV9, the J call TRBJ2-2; 9 bases are a match to TRBD1. This CDR3 region has 15 residues. The trim removed 1 base at V and 4 bases at J, leaving 2 bases unmatched. CDR1 and CDR2 from the germline V gene are SGDLS and YYNGEE. The CDR3: CASSVWTGATGELFF. The CDR3 DNA is TGTGCCAGCAGCGTATGGACAGGGGCCACCGGGGAGCTGTTTTTT. Full variable domain (outside the CDR3, taken from reference TRBV9 and TRBJ2-2): DSGVTQTPKHLITATGQRVTLRCSPRSGDLSVYWYQQSLDQGLQFLIQYYNGEERAKGNILERFSAQQFPDLHSELNLSSLELGDSALYFCASSVWTGATGELFFGEGSRLTVL.